A single sample gave rise to the 15 T cell receptor beta chains below, sequenced in a study of blood T cell repertoires in COVID-19. The repertoire was sequenced with immunoSEQ multiplex PCR; TCRdb's copy has only in-frame clones and lacks some. The table lists over 45,000 clones, approximately 86% of them singletons. The sample comprised peripheral blood. The source is a woman of 80 years or more with acute or convalescent COVID-19.

The chain is built from TRBV9 and TRBJ2-4; weak D call: TRBD1 (5 bases). V was shortened by 3 bases and J by 3 bases, with 13 bases between the two germline ends. CDR1 and CDR2 (germline): SGDLS, YYNGEE. The CDR3 sequence is 15 residues long. DNA of the CDR3: TGTGCCAGCAGCGCCTCAGACAGCTACAAAAACATTCAGTACTTC. Protein: CASSASDSYKNIQYF. Filled out from reference TRBV9 and TRBJ2-4, the complete variable domain reads DSGVTQTPKHLITATGQRVTLRCSPRSGDLSVYWYQQSLDQGLQFLIQYYNGEERAKGNILERFSAQQFPDLHSELNLSSLELGDSALYFCASSASDSYKNIQYFGAGTRLSVL.

CDR3 nucleotide sequence: TGTGCCAGTAGTATACGGACACACTGGGAGGGAGAAAAACTGTTTTTT. This codes for CASSIRTHWEGEKLFF. The chain joins TRBV19 to TRBJ1-4, with D possibly being TRBD1 (5 bases). The CDR3 is made up of 16 amino acids. V lost 2 bases and J 8 bases, leaving 18 bases between the germline ends. Germline CDR1 is LNHDA and CDR2 is SQIVND (reference sequence).

The chain has TRBV6-5 and TRBJ1-6; 7 bases are shared with TRBD1. Germline assignment: CDR1 MNHEY and CDR2 SVGAGI. V dropped 6 bases and J dropped 6; count of bases not matched to a gene: 5. This CDR3 spans 14 amino acids. The CDR3 loop reads CASRTGTVNSPLHF. CDR3 DNA: TGTGCCAGCAGAACCGGGACAGTTAATTCACCCCTCCACTTT.

V is TRBV5-6 and J is TRBJ2-3, with no clear D. CDR1 SGHDT and CDR2 YYEEEE come from the germline V gene. Trimming cost V 4 bases and J 6 bases, with 12 bases left between them. The CDR3 contains 13 residues. The CDR3 sequence is CASSTVGLDTQYF. The CDR3 region has the DNA TGTGCCAGCAGCACCGTTGGGCTGGATACGCAGTATTTT.

This chain links TRBV9 with TRBJ1-1; possible D gene TRBD1, 5 bases. CDR3 length equals 17 residues. Germline lookup yields CDR1 SGDLS and CDR2 YYNGEE. V shed 0 bases and J shed 4 bases, with 19 bases lying between them. The CDR3 sequence: CASSVGPGGGYGTEAFF. In nucleotides, the CDR3 is TGTGCCAGCAGCGTAGGTCCCGGGGGGGGTTATGGCACTGAAGCTTTCTTT.

The V call is TRBV7-8, the J call TRBJ1-2; 8 nucleotides align to TRBD1. J lost 8 bases, V lost 5 bases, and 13 bases had no gene match. This CDR3 region has 15 residues. Germline loops: CDR1 SGHVS, CDR2 FQNEAQ. The CDR3 protein is CASSTNEGQVRGYTF. The DNA for the CDR3 is TGTGCCAGCAGCACCAACGAGGGACAGGTGCGGGGCTACACCTTC.

The chain employs TRBV29-1 and TRBJ1-1; 8 bases are a match to TRBD1. Germline-derived CDR1 and CDR2 are SQVTM and ANQGSEA. The CDR3 contains 12 residues. Trimming took 7 bases from V and 4 from J; bases not matched to a gene: 5. CDR3 amino acids: CSARTGTTEAFF. Written as DNA, the CDR3 is TGCAGCGCCCGGACAGGGACCACTGAAGCTTTCTTT.

CDR3 DNA sequence: TGTGCCAGCAGCTCGAAGACCGGACAGGGCCTCTACGAGCAGTACTTC. This sequence encodes CASSSKTGQGLYEQYF. The rearrangement links TRBV5-4 to TRBJ2-7; 8 nucleotides match TRBD1. The germline V gene encodes CDR1 SGHNT and CDR2 YYREEE (reference sequence). The J segment lost 3 bases and the V segment lost 3 bases, leaving 11 bases of the junction unmatched. This CDR3 is 16 amino acids long.

The chain recombines TRBV29-1 with TRBJ1-2, with TRBD1 matching 7 bases. V gave up 5 bases and J gave up 1 base; unmatched junction bases: 16. Per the germline V gene, CDR1 is SQVTM and CDR2 is ANQGSEA. The CDR3 runs to 17 residues. CDR3 DNA: TGCAGCGTTAACAGGGGAAGAGAGGCTTTAAGTAACTATGGCTACACCTTC. Translation: CSVNRGREALSNYGYTF. The variable domain in full, with the rest retrieved from reference TRBV29-1 and TRBJ1-2, is SAVISQKPSRDICQRGTSLTIQCQVDSQVTMMFWYRQQPGQSLTLIATANQGSEATYESGFVIDKFPISRPNLTFSTLTVSNMSPEDSSIYLCSVNRGREALSNYGYTFGSGTRLTVV.

The CDR3 loop reads CASKSQGDYQPQHF. CDR3 coding DNA: TGTGCCAGCAAATCACAGGGGGATTATCAGCCCCAGCATTTT. The V call is TRBV6-5, the J call TRBJ1-5; the match to TRBD1 covers 8 bases. The J segment lost 5 bases and the V segment lost 7 bases, leaving 7 bases of the junction unmatched. There are 14 residues in the CDR3. The germline CDR1 and CDR2 sequences are MNHEY and SVGAGI.

V gene TRBV25-1 combines with J gene TRBJ2-7; 7 bases fit TRBD2. Germline assignment: CDR1 MGHDK and CDR2 SYGVNS. The CDR3 consists of 15 residues. The junction had 6 bases not matched to a gene; V was cut back by 1 base and J by 3 bases. CDR3 nucleotide sequence: TGTGCCAGCAGTGAATGGGGAGGGAATCACTACGAGCAGTACTTC. This translates into CASSEWGGNHYEQYF.

The chain carries TRBV7-9 and TRBJ2-2; maybe TRBD1 (6 bases). Germline-derived CDR1 and CDR2 are SEHNR and FQNEAQ (reference sequence). The V gene lost 0 bases and the J gene lost 5 bases, with 10 bases spanning the gap. The CDR3 contains 15 residues. For the CDR3, the DNA is TGTGCCAGCAGCTTAGCACGACAGGCAACCGGGGAGCTGTTTTTT. It translates to CASSLARQATGELFF.

The rearrangement uses TRBV18 and TRBJ2-7; D gene ambiguous. With 3 bases removed from V and 5 bases from J, the gap between germline ends came to 11 bases. The CDR3 runs 13 residues. Germline V CDR1 and CDR2: KGHSH, LQKENI. The CDR3 region is CASSPGSANEQYF. The CDR3 DNA reads TGTGCCAGCTCACCGGGCAGTGCTAACGAGCAGTACTTC.

This clone was counted once. V is TRBV14 and J is TRBJ1-1; TRBD1 might be the D (5 bases). CDR3 length: 15 residues. V was shortened by 8 bases and J by 4 bases, with 20 bases between the two germline ends. Per the germline V gene, CDR1 is SGHDN and CDR2 is FVKESK. In DNA form, the CDR3 reads TGTGCCAGCGCCTCCCAGGCAGGGTCAATCACTGAAGCTTTCTTT. Translation gives CASASQAGSITEAFF.

The chain links TRBV12-3 or TRBV12-4 to TRBJ1-6; D unresolved. The CDR3 is 12 amino acids. Trimming cost V 6 bases and J 10 bases, with 10 bases left between them. The CDR3 region is CASRAVGSPLHF. CDR3 DNA sequence: TGTGCCAGCAGGGCCGTCGGGTCACCCCTCCACTTT.